This T cell receptor beta chain stems from a study of Ad26.COV2.S vaccination and SARS-CoV-2 variants. V gave up 5 bases and J gave up 4 bases, with 8 bases separating them. Germline V CDR1 and CDR2: SNHLY, FYNNEI. The CDR3 is made up of 12 amino acids. Data came from immunoSEQ multiplex PCR; TCRdb stores just in-frame clones and leaves some out. Of about 350,000 clones listed, roughly nine tenths are singletons. This clone was detected a few times. Specimen: peripheral blood, collected after recovery from COVID-19. This receptor was obtained from a human donor who had recovered from COVID-19. The genes are TRBV2 and TRBJ1-2; tentatively, D is TRBD1 (5 bases). The CDR3 protein is CASSTGPYGYTF. The DNA of the CDR3 is TGTGCCAGCAGTACAGGTCCCTATGGCTACACCTTC.